These 10 T cell receptor beta chains share one sample of origin, sequenced in a study of memory CD4+ T cells and cytomegalovirus serostatus. The data were produced by immunoSEQ multiplex PCR, yet TCRdb's version contains in-frame clones alone and is incomplete. The sample has over 65,000 clones; about 73% are singletons. Single viable CD3+CD4+CD8-CD45RO+ cells were sorted as the memory CD4+ T cells. The sample consisted of memory CD4+ T cells from blood. All receptors come from an adult in good health and CMV-seropositive.

For this clone: The junction shows a germline mismatch at one end, possibly a read error. J is TRBJ2-2 and V is TRBV7-7; D not resolved. This CDR3 has 13 amino acids. CDR1 is SSHAT, CDR2 FNYEAQ, per germline (reference sequence). CDR3 sequence: CASSFGDTGELFF. In nucleotides, the CDR3 is TGTGCTAGCAGCTTTGGGGACACCGGGGAGCTGTTTTTT.

V and J are TRBV30 and TRBJ1-4; 8 bases map to TRBD1. Trimming removed 2 bases from V and 13 bases from J; junction bases left unmatched: 6. The germline V gene has CDR1 GTSNPN and CDR2 SVGIG (reference sequence). There are 12 residues in the CDR3. As DNA, the CDR3 is TGTGCCTGGAGTAGACGACAGGGGAGACTGTTTTTT. Its translation: CAWSRRQGRLFF.

This chain uses TRBV7-2 with TRBJ1-2; weak D call: TRBD1 (5 bases). V lost 1 base, J lost 7 bases, and 19 bases lay in between. The CDR3 spans 16 residues. Germline V CDR1 and CDR2: SGHTA, FQGNSA. CDR3 sequence: CASSLEVFGHFGGYTF. CDR3 in DNA: TGTGCCAGCAGCTTAGAAGTGTTTGGACACTTCGGTGGCTACACCTTC.

This clone turned up a few times. V usage is TRBV10-2 and J usage is TRBJ1-1, with D maybe TRBD1 (5 bases). CDR1 WSHSY and CDR2 SAAADI come from the germline V gene. V was cut by 5 bases and J by 0 bases, with 7 bases left in between. There are 13 residues in the CDR3. The CDR3 sequence is CASSQTVNTEAFF. CDR3 nucleotides: TGCGCCAGCAGTCAGACAGTGAACACTGAAGCTTTCTTT.

This rearrangement joins TRBV18 to TRBJ2-5; a possible D gene is TRBD1 (5 bases). CDR1 is KGHSH and CDR2 is LQKENI in the germline V gene. The length of the CDR3 is 15 residues. V was trimmed by 2 bases and J by 2 bases, leaving 12 bases between them. CDR3 DNA sequence: TGTGCCAGCTCACCAATCGCGACAGTTCAAGAGACCCAGTACTTC. It translates to CASSPIATVQETQYF.

The V gene is TRBV6-5, the J gene TRBJ1-2; D not resolved. Trimming shortened V by 0 bases and J by 4 bases, and 12 bases separated the two germline ends. CDR3 length: 15 amino acids. CDR1 and CDR2 from the germline V gene are MNHEY and SVGAGI. The DNA for the CDR3 is TGTGCCAGCAGTTACTCAGGAGGCCGAGGCTATGGCTACACCTTC. Protein sequence: CASSYSGGRGYGYTF.

This sequence joins TRBV6-4 and TRBJ2-5, with D perhaps TRBD1 (5 bases). This CDR3 has 13 amino acids. Per germline, CDR1 MRHNA and CDR2 SNTAGT. Trimming left V 3 bases short and J 4 bases short, with 9 bases between. For the CDR3, the DNA is TGTGCCAGCAGTGAGACAGCCGGAGAGACCCAGTACTTC. This translates into CASSETAGETQYF.

The chain uses TRBV5-6 and TRBJ2-7, with 8 bases identical to TRBD1. This CDR3 spans 16 amino acids. Trimming cost V 4 bases and J 2 bases; bases outside gene matches: 11. Germline V lookup: CDR1 SGHDT, CDR2 YYEEEE. Here the CDR3 DNA reads TGTGCCAGCAGCCTAATTACAGGGGGGAAGGCCTACGAGCAGTACTTC. Protein product: CASSLITGGKAYEQYF.

V gene TRBV28 combines with J gene TRBJ2-5, with 8 positions matching TRBD2. There are 15 residues in the CDR3. V trimming: 8 bases; J trimming: 7 bases; junction bases outside the gene matches: 15. The germline V gene has CDR1 MDHEN and CDR2 SYDVKM. In DNA, the CDR3 is TGTGCCAGCTACGGGGGGGGACCTCACGGTAGGACCCAGTACTTC. Translation gives CASYGGGPHGRTQYF.

V and J are TRBV5-8 and TRBJ2-3; 7 positions agree with TRBD2. Germline CDR1 and CDR2: SGHTS and YDEGEE. Unmatched junction bases numbered 9, after V lost 3 bases and J lost 2 bases. The CDR3 sequence is 16 residues long. The chain's CDR3 is CASSSQVGGITDTQYF. For the CDR3, the DNA is TGTGCCAGCAGCTCCCAGGTCGGGGGGATCACAGATACGCAGTATTTT.